This TCR beta chain is drawn from a study of blood T cell repertoires in COVID-19. Study summary: PBMCs, B-cell-depleted T cells, or T cells were the source of the cDNA or gDNA that made up the material.

Comments on this clone: The sample carries other DNA sequences with the same CDR3.

Clinical history as reported by participants underpinned cohort assignment. TCRdb's copy holds only in-frame clones and misses some; the assay was immunoSEQ multiplex PCR. There are about 300,000 clones in the sample; around 86% occur only once, and about 4.1% lies in the top ten. The clonotype was recovered from a man younger than 45 who had recovered from COVID-19. Sequenced: PBMCs or T cells enriched from blood (not recorded which).

CDR3: CASSLLAGSYNEQFF. The CDR3 DNA is TGCGCCAGCAGCTTACTAGCGGGCTCCTACAATGAGCAGTTCTTC. This rearrangement joins TRBV5-1 to TRBJ2-1; 9 bases map to TRBD2. Germline CDR1 SGHRS, CDR2 YFSETQ. CDR3 length equals 15 residues. Unmatched junction bases numbered 0, after V lost 2 bases and J lost 0 bases.